This T cell receptor (beta chain) was obtained from a study of shared clonotypes between healthy human individuals. General observations from the study: Few donors restricted represented genetic and exposure-history diversity.

In the case of this clone: Its antigen is not identified.

CDR1 MNHEY and CDR2 SVGAGI come from the germline V gene. The ends were cut back, 6 bases at V and 6 bases at J, with 14 bases in the middle. The CDR3 extends over 13 amino acids. Sequenced by immunoSEQ multiplex PCR; TCRdb stores in-frame clones only, minus some. The sample lists roughly 480,000 clones, 65% to 80% occurring once. The healthy adult donors were HIV-negative and reported no recent acute infections or vaccinations. The donor cohort consisted entirely of Caucasian adults residing in Nashville, Tennessee. Genomic DNA from unsorted samples was obtained from 70 million to 95 million PBMCs (per sample).

The origin of this receptor is a woman in her thirties or forties in good health. Some clones in this sample may be carry-over from other donors' samples. The specimen was PBMCs. The chain joins TRBV6-5 to TRBJ1-1, with D possibly TRBD1 on 5 matching bases. The CDR3 sequence: CASRWGGSAEAFF. For the CDR3, the DNA is TGTGCCAGCAGGTGGGGGGGGTCCGCTGAAGCTTTCTTT.